Listed here are 20 T cell receptor beta chains from one sample, sequenced in a study of blood T cell repertoires in COVID-19. Here immunoSEQ multiplex PCR was the method, and the copy in TCRdb shows in-frame clones only, minus some. The table records around 360,000 clones, less than 90% of them present only once. The source material was PBMCs or T cells enriched from blood (not recorded which). Every receptor here comes from a woman in her thirties who had recovered from COVID-19.

The CDR3 is CASRRQGYEQYF. DNA of the CDR3: TGTGCCAGCAGAAGACAGGGCTACGAGCAGTACTTC. This sequence joins TRBV28 and TRBJ2-7, with TRBD1 identical over 7 bases. Germline assignment: CDR1 MDHEN and CDR2 SYDVKM. This CDR3 spans 12 amino acids. V shed 6 bases, J shed 3 bases, and the junction held 2 bases outside the gene matches.

The rearrangement joins TRBV29-1 to TRBJ1-1; D is ambiguous. Trimming pared 6 bases from V and 6 bases from J, leaving 11 bases between. Germline CDR1 SQVTM, CDR2 ANQGSEA. This CDR3 is 11 amino acids long. The CDR3 DNA reads as TGCAGCGTAGACGAGGGATCTGAAGCTTTCTTT. Its translation is CSVDEGSEAFF.

The chain combines TRBV11-2 with TRBJ1-5; TRBD1 aligns across 10 bases. CDR1 and CDR2 from the germline V gene are SGHAT and FQNNGV. The CDR3 is 15 residues long. V was pared by 3 bases and J by 7 bases, with 6 bases of the junction left unmatched. CDR3 sequence (DNA): TGTGCCAGCAGCTTGGCCGGGACAGGGGCCCAGCCCCAGCATTTT. It yields the protein CASSLAGTGAQPQHF.

The chain is built from TRBV5-8 and TRBJ1-4; TRBD1 is a possible D gene (6 bases). The ends were cut back, 0 bases at V and 4 bases at J, with 13 bases in the middle. CDR3 length: 16 residues. Per the germline V gene, CDR1 is SGHTS and CDR2 is YDEGEE. Written as DNA, the CDR3 is TGTGCCAGCAGCTTGGATGCGGGGGGCTATAATGAAAAACTGTTTTTT. It codes for CASSLDAGGYNEKLFF.

The chain has TRBV15 and TRBJ1-5; perhaps TRBD1 as D (5 bases). The CDR3 has 15 amino acids. Germline loops: CDR1 LNHNV, CDR2 YYDKDF (reference sequence). Trimming cost V 3 bases and J 6 bases, with 15 bases left between them. CDR3 in amino acids: CATSREGRMSQPQHF. The CDR3 nucleotides read TGTGCCACCAGCAGGGAGGGGAGAATGAGTCAGCCCCAGCATTTT.

This clone was found a few times. The chain combines TRBV19 with TRBJ1-2, with 7 nucleotides matching TRBD1. Germline loops: CDR1 LNHDA, CDR2 SQIVND (reference sequence). The ends lost 2 bases at V and 2 bases at J; junction bases unmatched: 8. The CDR3 is made up of 16 amino acids. This CDR3 is CASSIRPGGENYGYTF. The CDR3, as DNA: TGTGCCAGTAGTATAAGGCCAGGGGGTGAGAACTATGGCTACACCTTC.

This chain connects TRBV19 to TRBJ1-2; 7 bases are a match to TRBD1. Germline CDR1 is LNHDA and CDR2 is SQIVND (reference sequence). The V gene end was trimmed by 2 bases and the J gene end by 2 bases; junction bases not matched to a gene: 5. The CDR3 runs 15 residues. CDR3 sequence (DNA): TGTGCCAGTAGTATAAGGAGGGGACAGAACTATGGCTACACCTTC. It yields the protein CASSIRRGQNYGYTF.

This clone has a single count. The CDR3 DNA follows: TGTGCCAGCAGCCAAGCCTGGGGACTGACGGACACTGAAGCTTTCTTT. Encoded protein: CASSQAWGLTDTEAFF. This sequence joins TRBV3-1 (or the pseudogene TRBV3-2) and TRBJ1-1; a possible D gene is TRBD1 (5 bases). The CDR3 loop spans 16 amino acids. V lost 1 base to trimming and J lost 3 bases, with 15 bases between them. Germline CDR1 is LGHDT and CDR2 is YNNKEL (reference sequence).

The chain is built from TRBV10-1 and TRBJ1-1; D possibly corresponds to TRBD1 (6 bases). V lost 8 bases and J lost 3, with 25 bases in between. The CDR3 runs 17 residues. Germline lookup yields CDR1 WNHNN and CDR2 SYGVQD (reference sequence). The CDR3 is CASAFCFLGAEDTEAFF. The CDR3 coding sequence is TGCGCCAGCGCATTTTGTTTTCTGGGGGCAGAGGACACTGAAGCTTTCTTT.

The sample holds one count of this clone. The rearrangement uses TRBV29-1 and TRBJ1-1; 9 bases line up with TRBD1. Losses at the gene ends were 6 bases for V and 4 bases for J; bases not matched to a gene: 6. This CDR3 has 13 amino acids. Germline V lookup: CDR1 SQVTM, CDR2 ANQGSEA. The CDR3 sequence: CSVRTGEGTEAFF. CDR3 nucleotides: TGCAGCGTCCGGACAGGGGAAGGCACTGAAGCTTTCTTT.

The genes are TRBV7-8 and TRBJ1-5, with D possibly matching TRBD1 (6 bases). Germline V gives CDR1 SGHVS, CDR2 FQNEAQ. The V end was cut by 5 bases, the J end by 0 bases, with 17 bases between. The CDR3 runs to 17 residues. CDR3 amino acids: CASSLVRGWDSNQPQHF. Here the CDR3 DNA reads TGTGCCAGCAGCCTAGTCAGGGGATGGGATAGCAATCAGCCCCAGCATTTT.

The table lists this clone with a few counts. The chain joins TRBV3-1 (or the pseudogene TRBV3-2) to TRBJ1-1, with D tentatively TRBD1 (6 bases). Germline V gene sequence: CDR1 LGHDT, CDR2 YNNKEL (reference sequence). V dropped 1 base and J dropped 0 bases, with 12 bases sitting between them. The CDR3 covers 16 residues. CDR3 protein: CASSQGQAVLNTEAFF. DNA for the CDR3: TGTGCCAGCAGCCAAGGACAGGCAGTATTGAACACTGAAGCTTTCTTT.

The table lists this clone with a count of one. The gene calls are TRBV7-6 and TRBJ2-2; D is possibly TRBD1 (6 bases). CDR3 size: 20 residues. Trimming removed 0 bases from V and 3 bases from J, with 23 bases in between. From germline, CDR1 is SGHVS and CDR2 FNYEAQ. This CDR3 is CASSLALKGRRSGDTGELFF. The CDR3 nucleotides are TGTGCCAGCAGCTTAGCGTTAAAGGGGCGCCGATCAGGGGACACCGGGGAGCTGTTTTTT.

CDR3 loop: CASSYGQGDQPQHF. In DNA form, the CDR3 reads TGTGCCAGCAGTTACGGACAGGGGGACCAGCCCCAGCATTTT. This chain links TRBV6-5 with TRBJ1-5; 10 bases fit TRBD1. The germline gives CDR1 MNHEY, CDR2 SVGAGI. The CDR3 extends over 14 amino acids. J gave up 7 bases and V 2 bases, and 2 bases lay outside the gene matches.

The J gene is TRBJ1-3, the V gene TRBV19; D uncertain. V was cut by 3 bases and J by 1 base, with 7 bases left in between. Germline lookup yields CDR1 LNHDA and CDR2 SQIVND (reference sequence). This CDR3 spans 14 amino acids. As DNA, the CDR3 is TGTGCCAGTAGTATTTTCAGTTCTGGAAACACCATATATTTT. This codes for CASSIFSSGNTIYF.

This clone was counted a few times. The J gene is TRBJ2-7, the V gene TRBV28; TRBD1 agrees at 7 bases. After removal of 6 bases from V and 1 base from J, the junction contained 3 bases not matched to a gene. CDR3 length equals 13 residues. In germline, CDR1 is MDHEN, CDR2 SYDVKM. In DNA, the CDR3 is TGTGCCAGCAGGTCGACAGGGTCCTACGAGCAGTACTTC. Translated: CASRSTGSYEQYF.

The rearrangement links TRBV2 to TRBJ1-1, with D tentatively TRBD1 (5 bases). The CDR3 length is 15 residues. Germline V gives CDR1 SNHLY, CDR2 FYNNEI. The ends were cut back, 8 bases at V and 3 bases at J, with 19 bases in the middle. This chain's CDR3 is CASLSPQGLDTEAFF. DNA for the CDR3: TGTGCCAGCCTCAGCCCTCAGGGATTGGACACTGAAGCTTTCTTT.

Comment on this clone: At one end the junction does not follow the germline gene, possibly because of a read error. The CDR3 nucleotides are TGTGCCACCAGCAGAGATCTCCCGGGGGACAGGGGTATCTTC. This gives the protein CATSRDLPGDRGIF. The V call is TRBV15, the J call TRBJ2-1, with 10 bases matching TRBD1. The length of the CDR3 is 14 residues. In germline, CDR1 is LNHNV, CDR2 YYDKDF (reference sequence).

This chain joins TRBV28 and TRBJ2-5, with 11 nucleotides matching TRBD1. With 3 bases clipped from V and 3 bases from J, the junction kept 6 bases outside the gene matches. Germline assignment: CDR1 MDHEN and CDR2 SYDVKM. The CDR3 length is 16 residues. This CDR3 reads CASSFRRTGGKETQYF. CDR3 sequence (DNA): TGTGCCAGCAGTTTTAGAAGGACAGGGGGCAAAGAGACCCAGTACTTC. Variable domain in full (rest from reference TRBV28 and TRBJ2-5): DVKVTQSSRYLVKRTGEKVFLECVQDMDHENMFWYRQDPGLGLRLIYFSYDVKMKEKGDIPEGYSVSREKKERFSLILESASTNQTSMYLCASSFRRTGGKETQYFGPGTRLLVL.

The V gene is TRBV23-1, the J gene TRBJ1-5, with 9 bases matching TRBD1. TRBV23-1 is an ORF, and what it does is uncertain. The V gene end was trimmed by 2 bases and the J gene end by 9 bases; junction bases not matched to a gene: 11. This CDR3 region has 16 residues. The CDR3 DNA follows: TGCGCCAGCAGTCAACGAAAACAGGGGGCCGAATCGCCCCAGCATTTT. Translated: CASSQRKQGAESPQHF.